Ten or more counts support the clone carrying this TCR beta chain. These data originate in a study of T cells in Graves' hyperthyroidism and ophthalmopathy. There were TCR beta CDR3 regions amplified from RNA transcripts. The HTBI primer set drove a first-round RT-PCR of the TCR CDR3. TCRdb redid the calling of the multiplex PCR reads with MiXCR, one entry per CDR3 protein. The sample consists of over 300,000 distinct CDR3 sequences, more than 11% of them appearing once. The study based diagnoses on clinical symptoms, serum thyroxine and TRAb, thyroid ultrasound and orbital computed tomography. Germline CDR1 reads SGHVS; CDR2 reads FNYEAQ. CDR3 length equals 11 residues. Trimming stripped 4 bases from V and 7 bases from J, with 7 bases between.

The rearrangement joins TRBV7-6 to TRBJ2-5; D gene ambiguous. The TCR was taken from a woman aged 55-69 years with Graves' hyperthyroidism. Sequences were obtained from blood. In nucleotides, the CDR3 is TGTGCCAGCAGCTCCCGCGGGACCCAGTACTTC. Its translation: CASSSRGTQYF.